A selection of T cell receptor beta chains follows, all from one sample in a study of OX40 agonist ivuxolimab in advanced cancers. Only in-frame clones appear in the TCRdb table, and some are missing; sequencing was by immunoSEQ multiplex PCR. The sample records tens of thousands of clones, around 86% being singletons. Sample: CD4+ or CD8+ T cells sorted from blood, taken in a trial of the OX40 agonist ivuxolimab. The receptors originated from an adult with an advanced solid tumor such as melanoma, head and neck, liver or kidney cancer. Each CDR3 is given with its conserved first and last residue. D genes are given only for firm matches. Size tells how often a clone was seen (once, few, many) or the class of an expanded clone, and some rows leave it out.

>TRBD1|TRBJ1-2|NA|TRBV9
CASSPGTGGYGYTF
TGTGCCAGCAGCCCAGGGACAGGGGGTTATGGCTACACCTTC
>NA|TRBJ1-5|NA|TRBV18
CASSPPGDGNQPQHF
TGTGCCAGCTCACCCCCAGGGGATGGGAATCAGCCCCAGCATTTT
>NA|TRBJ2-4|NA|TRBV5-1
CASSPYRGGDIQYF
TGCGCCAGCAGCCCTTACCGAGGGGGTGACATTCAGTACTTC
>NA|TRBJ1-1|NA|TRBV7-2
CASRQTQTMNTEAFF
TGTGCCAGCAGACAAACACAGACGATGAACACTGAAGCTTTCTTT
>NA|TRBJ1-1|NA|TRBV11-3
CASSSWGGEAFF
TGTGCCAGCAGCTCCTGGGGGGGGGAAGCTTTCTTT
>NA|TRBJ1-2|NA|TRBV2
CASRGGRRVYGYTF
TGTGCCAGCAGGGGAGGCCGGCGGGTCTATGGCTACACCTTC
>NA|TRBJ1-3|NA|TRBV2
CASREGGSGNTIYF
TGTGCCAGCAGGGAGGGAGGCTCTGGAAACACCATATATTTT
>NA|TRBJ2-2|NA|TRBV27
CASSPRGTSTGELFF
TGTGCCAGCAGTCCGAGGGGGACGTCCACCGGGGAGCTGTTTTTT
>NA|TRBJ2-7|NA|TRBV7-7
CASSFPSYYEQYF
TGTGCCAGCAGCTTTCCCAGTTACTACGAGCAGTACTTC
>TRBD1|TRBJ2-1|NA|TRBV7-6
CASSPLQGGGLHEQFF
TGTGCCAGCAGCCCTCTACAGGGGGGTGGGTTACATGAGCAGTTCTTC
>NA|TRBJ1-2|NA|TRBV7-2
CASSPRQSDVYGYTF
TGTGCCAGCAGCCCCCGACAGTCAGATGTTTATGGCTACACCTTC
>NA|TRBJ2-7|NA|TRBV29-1
CSVEDIREQYF
TGCAGCGTTGAAGACATCCGAGAGCAGTACTTC
>NA|TRBJ1-1|NA|TRBV28
CASSLTREAFF
TGTGCCAGCAGTTTAACCAGGGAGGCTTTCTTT
>NA|TRBJ2-2|NA|TRBV5-1
CASSPGVQGAGELFF
TGCGCCAGCAGCCCCGGAGTTCAGGGAGCCGGGGAGCTGTTTTTT
>TRBD2|TRBJ2-7|NA|TRBV7-3
CASSWPSGDSYEQYF
TGTGCCAGCAGCTGGCCTAGCGGGGACTCCTACGAGCAGTACTTC
>NA|TRBJ2-1|few|TRBV11-2
CASSLGLNNEQFF
TGTGCCAGCAGCTTAGGGCTCAACAATGAGCAGTTCTTC
>TRBD1|TRBJ1-5|once|TRBV6-8
CASTDAWDRGQLTQPQHF
TGTGCCAGCACCGATGCCTGGGACAGGGGTCAACTCACGCAGCCCCAGCATTTT